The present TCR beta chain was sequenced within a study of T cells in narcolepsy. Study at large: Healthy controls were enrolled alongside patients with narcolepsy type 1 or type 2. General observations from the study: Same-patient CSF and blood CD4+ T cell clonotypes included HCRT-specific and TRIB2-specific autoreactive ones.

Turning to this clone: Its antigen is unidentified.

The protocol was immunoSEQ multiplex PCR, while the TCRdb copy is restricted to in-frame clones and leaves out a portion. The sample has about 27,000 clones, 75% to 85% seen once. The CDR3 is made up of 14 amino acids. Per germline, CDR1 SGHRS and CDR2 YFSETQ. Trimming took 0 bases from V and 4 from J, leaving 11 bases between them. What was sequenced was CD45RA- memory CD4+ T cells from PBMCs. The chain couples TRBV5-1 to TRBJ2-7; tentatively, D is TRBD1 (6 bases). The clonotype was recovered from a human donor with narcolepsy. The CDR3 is CASSLDRERYEQYF. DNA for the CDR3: TGCGCCAGCAGCTTGGACAGGGAACGGTACGAGCAGTACTTC.